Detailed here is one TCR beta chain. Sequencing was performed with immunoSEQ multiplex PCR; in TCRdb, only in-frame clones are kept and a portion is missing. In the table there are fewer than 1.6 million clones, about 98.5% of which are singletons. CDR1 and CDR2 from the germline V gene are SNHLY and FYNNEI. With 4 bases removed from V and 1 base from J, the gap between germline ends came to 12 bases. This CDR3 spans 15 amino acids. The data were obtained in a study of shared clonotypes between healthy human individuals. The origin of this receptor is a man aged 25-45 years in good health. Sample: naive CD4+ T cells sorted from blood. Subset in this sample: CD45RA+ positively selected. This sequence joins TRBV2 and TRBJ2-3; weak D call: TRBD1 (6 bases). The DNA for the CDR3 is TGTGCCAGCAGTGGGGTGACAGGACGCACAGATACGCAGTATTTT. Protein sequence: CASSGVTGRTDTQYF.